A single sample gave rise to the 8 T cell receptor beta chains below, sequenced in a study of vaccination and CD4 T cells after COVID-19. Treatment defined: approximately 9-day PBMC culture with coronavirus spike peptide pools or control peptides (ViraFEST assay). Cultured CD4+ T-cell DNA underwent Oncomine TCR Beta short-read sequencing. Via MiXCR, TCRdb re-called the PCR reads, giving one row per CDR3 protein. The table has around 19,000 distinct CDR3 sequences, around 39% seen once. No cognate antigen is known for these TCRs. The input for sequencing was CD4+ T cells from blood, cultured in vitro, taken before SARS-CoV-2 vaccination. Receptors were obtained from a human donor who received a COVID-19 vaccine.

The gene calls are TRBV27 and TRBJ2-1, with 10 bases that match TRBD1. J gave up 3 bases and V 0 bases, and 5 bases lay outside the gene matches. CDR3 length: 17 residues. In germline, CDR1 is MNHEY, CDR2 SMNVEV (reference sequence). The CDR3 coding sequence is TGTGCCAGCAGTTTATCGTGGACAGGGGGAAGCTACAATGAGCAGTTCTTC. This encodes CASSLSWTGGSYNEQFF.

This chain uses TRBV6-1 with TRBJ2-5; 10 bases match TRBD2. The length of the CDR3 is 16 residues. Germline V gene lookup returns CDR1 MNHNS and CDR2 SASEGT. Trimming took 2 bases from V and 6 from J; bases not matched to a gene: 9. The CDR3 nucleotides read TGTGCCAGCAGTGAATTCCCTAGCGGGGGTTTTAAGACCCAGTACTTC. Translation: CASSEFPSGGFKTQYF.

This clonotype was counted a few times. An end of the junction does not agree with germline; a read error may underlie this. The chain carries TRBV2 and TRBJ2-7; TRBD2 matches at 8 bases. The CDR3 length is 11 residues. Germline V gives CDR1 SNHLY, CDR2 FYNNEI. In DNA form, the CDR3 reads TGTGCCAGCAGTGAAGAGGGTAGCGGGGTCTTC. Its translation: CASSEEGSGVF. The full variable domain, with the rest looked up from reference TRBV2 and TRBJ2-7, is EPEVTQTPSHQVTQMGQEVILRCVPISNHLYFYWYRQILGQKVEFLVSFYNNEISEKSEIFDDQFSVERPDGSNFTLKIRSTKLEDSAMYFCASSEEGSGVFGPGTRLTVT.

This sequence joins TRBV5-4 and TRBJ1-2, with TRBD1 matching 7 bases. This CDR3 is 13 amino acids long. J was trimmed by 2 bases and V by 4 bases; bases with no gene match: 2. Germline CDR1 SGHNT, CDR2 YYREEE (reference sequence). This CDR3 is CASSPGQNYGYTF. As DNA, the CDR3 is TGTGCCAGCAGCCCGGGACAGAACTATGGCTACACCTTC. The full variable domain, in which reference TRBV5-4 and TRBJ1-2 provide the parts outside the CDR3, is ETGVTQSPTHLIKTRGQQVTLRCSSQSGHNTVSWYQQALGQGPQFIFQYYREEENGRGNFPPRFSGLQFPNYSSELNVNALELDDSALYLCASSPGQNYGYTFGSGTRLTVV.

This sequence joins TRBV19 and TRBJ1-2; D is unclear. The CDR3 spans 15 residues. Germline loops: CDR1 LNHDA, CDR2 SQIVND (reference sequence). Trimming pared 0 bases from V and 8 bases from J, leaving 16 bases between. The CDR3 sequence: CASSIDLRGVGGYTF. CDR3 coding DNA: TGTGCCAGTAGTATAGATTTGAGAGGAGTTGGGGGCTACACCTTC.

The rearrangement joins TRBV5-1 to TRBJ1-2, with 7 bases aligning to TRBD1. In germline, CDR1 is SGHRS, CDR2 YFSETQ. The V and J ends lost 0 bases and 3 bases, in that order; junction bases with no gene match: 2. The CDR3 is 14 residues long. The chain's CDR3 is CASSLGGTDYGYTF. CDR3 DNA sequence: TGCGCCAGCAGCTTGGGAGGGACAGACTATGGCTACACCTTC.

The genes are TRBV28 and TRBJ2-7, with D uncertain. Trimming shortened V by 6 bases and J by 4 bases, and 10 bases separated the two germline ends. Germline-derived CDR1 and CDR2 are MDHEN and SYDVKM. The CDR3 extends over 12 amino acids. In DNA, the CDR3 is TGTGCCAGCAGAGGTGGAGTTTACGAGCAGTACTTC. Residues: CASRGGVYEQYF.

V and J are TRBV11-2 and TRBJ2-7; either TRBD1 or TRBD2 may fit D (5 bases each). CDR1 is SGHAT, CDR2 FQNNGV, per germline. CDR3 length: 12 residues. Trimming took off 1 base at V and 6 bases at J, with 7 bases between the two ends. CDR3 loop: CASSLAGTEQYF. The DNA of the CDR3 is TGTGCCAGCAGCTTAGCAGGGACCGAGCAGTACTTC.